The source of this T cell receptor (beta chain) is a study of regulatory T cells in long-lasting Graves disease. The study's findings and limits: Lower TCR diversity was seen in persistent Graves' patients than in newly diagnosed ones.

Time point defined: newly diagnosed GD, antithyroid drugs for less than 3 months. PBMC-derived RNA was used for the TCR library. Trimming removed 3 bases from V and 10 bases from J; junction bases left unmatched: 13. This CDR3 comprises 16 residues. Researchers made TCR beta libraries by using iRepertoire HTBI primers and running Arm-PCR on CDR3 regions. TCRdb itself ran the multiplex PCR reads through MiXCR, one entry per CDR3 protein. The table has about 440,000 distinct CDR3 sequences, more than 12% seen once; the top ten hold around 17%. This clonotype was seen at least ten times. The antigen is undetermined. These data were also reused for a study on T cells in Graves' hyperthyroidism and ophthalmopathy. That paper notes: The model made its ophthalmopathy prediction, and onset followed a median approximately 6 months later.

The sample in question was peripheral blood mononuclear cells (PBMCs), obtained at new diagnosis, from a patient treated with antithyroid drugs. The TCR comes from a woman aged 25 to 45 with Graves disease. This rearrangement joins TRBV12-3 or TRBV12-4 to TRBJ2-5; 11 nucleotides align to TRBD2. The CDR3 sequence: CASSFSLAGGGGVQYF. CDR3 bases: TGTGCCAGCAGTTTCAGCCTAGCGGGAGGAGGGGGTGTCCAGTACTTC.